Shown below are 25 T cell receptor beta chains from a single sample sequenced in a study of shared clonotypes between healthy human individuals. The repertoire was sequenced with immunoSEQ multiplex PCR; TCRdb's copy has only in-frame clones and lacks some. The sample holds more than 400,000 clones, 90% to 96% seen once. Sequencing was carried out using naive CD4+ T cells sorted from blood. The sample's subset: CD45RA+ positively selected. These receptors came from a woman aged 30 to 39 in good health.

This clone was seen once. CDR3 in DNA: TGTGCCAGCAGTTCCGGACTACACTCCTACAATGAGCAGTTCTTC. Its translation: CASSSGLHSYNEQFF. The chain couples TRBV27 to TRBJ2-1, with D possibly matching TRBD2 (6 bases). Trimming stripped 4 bases from V and 0 bases from J, with 10 bases between. CDR1 and CDR2 (germline): MNHEY, SMNVEV (reference sequence). This CDR3 is 15 amino acids long.

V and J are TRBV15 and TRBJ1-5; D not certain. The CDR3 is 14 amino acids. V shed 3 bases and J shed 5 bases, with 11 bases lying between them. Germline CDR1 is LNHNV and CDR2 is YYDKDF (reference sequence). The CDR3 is CATSSGGGYQPQHF. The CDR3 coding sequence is TGTGCCACCAGCAGTGGCGGCGGGTATCAGCCCCAGCATTTT.

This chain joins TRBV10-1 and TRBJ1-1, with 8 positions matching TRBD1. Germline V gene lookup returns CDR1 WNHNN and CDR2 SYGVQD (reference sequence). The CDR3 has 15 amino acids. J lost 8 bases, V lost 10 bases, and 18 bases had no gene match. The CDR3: CANPQGAKTGSEAFF. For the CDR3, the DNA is TGCGCCAACCCGCAGGGGGCCAAAACCGGATCAGAAGCTTTCTTT.

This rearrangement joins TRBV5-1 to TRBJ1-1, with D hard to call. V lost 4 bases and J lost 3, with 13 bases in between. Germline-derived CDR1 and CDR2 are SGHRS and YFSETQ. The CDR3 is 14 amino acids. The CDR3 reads CASSLGLRDTEAFF. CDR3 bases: TGCGCCAGCAGCCTAGGGTTACGAGACACTGAAGCTTTCTTT.

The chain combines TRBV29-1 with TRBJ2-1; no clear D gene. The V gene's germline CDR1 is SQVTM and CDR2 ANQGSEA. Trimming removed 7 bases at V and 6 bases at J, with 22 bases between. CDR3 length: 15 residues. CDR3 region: CSAQTQPTGVNEQFF. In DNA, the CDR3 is TGCAGCGCCCAGACCCAGCCAACGGGTGTCAATGAGCAGTTCTTC.

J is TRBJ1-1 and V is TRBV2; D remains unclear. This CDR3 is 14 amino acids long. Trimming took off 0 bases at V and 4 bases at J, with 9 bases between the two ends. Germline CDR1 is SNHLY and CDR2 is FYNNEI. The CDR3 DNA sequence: TGTGCCAGCAGTGAAGCGCTTCGGGGCACTGAAGCTTTCTTT. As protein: CASSEALRGTEAFF.

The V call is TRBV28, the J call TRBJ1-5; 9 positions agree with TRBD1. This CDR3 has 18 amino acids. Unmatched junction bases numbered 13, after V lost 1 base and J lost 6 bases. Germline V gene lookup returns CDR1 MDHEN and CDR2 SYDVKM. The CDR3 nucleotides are TGTGCCAGCAGTTTATATGGGACAGGGCTTTTGCGGAGTCAGCCCCAGCATTTT. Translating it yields CASSLYGTGLLRSQPQHF. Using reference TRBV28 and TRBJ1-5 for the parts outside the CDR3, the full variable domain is DVKVTQSSRYLVKRTGEKVFLECVQDMDHENMFWYRQDPGLGLRLIYFSYDVKMKEKGDIPEGYSVSREKKERFSLILESASTNQTSMYLCASSLYGTGLLRSQPQHFGDGTRLSIL.

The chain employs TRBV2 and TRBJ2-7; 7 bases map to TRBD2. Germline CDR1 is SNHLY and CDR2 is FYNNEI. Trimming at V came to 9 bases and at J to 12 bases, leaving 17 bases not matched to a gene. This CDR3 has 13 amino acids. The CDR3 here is CASRGGTLLRAYF. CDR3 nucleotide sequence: TGTGCCAGTCGGGGAGGGACTCTCCTACGAGCGTACTTC.

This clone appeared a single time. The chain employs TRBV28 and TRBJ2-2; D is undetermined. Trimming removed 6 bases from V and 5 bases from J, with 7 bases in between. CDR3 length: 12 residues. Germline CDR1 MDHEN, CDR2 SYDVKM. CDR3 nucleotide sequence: TGTGCCAGCAGCCAAACTACCGGGGAGCTGTTTTTT. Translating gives CASSQTTGELFF.

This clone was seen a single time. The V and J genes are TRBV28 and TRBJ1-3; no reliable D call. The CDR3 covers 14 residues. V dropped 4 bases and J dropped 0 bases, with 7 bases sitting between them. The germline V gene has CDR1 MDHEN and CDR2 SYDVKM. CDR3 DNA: TGTGCCAGCAGTTGGGCGGCCTCTGGAAACACCATATATTTT. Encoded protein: CASSWAASGNTIYF.

CDR3 region: CVRSLDARHLYEQYF. CDR3 DNA: TGTGTCAGAAGCTTAGATGCGAGACATCTCTACGAGCAGTACTTC. The genes are TRBV7-5 and TRBJ2-7; no DNA check was done on the table's D call, TRBD1. TRBV7-5 is deemed a pseudogene. The CDR3 is 15 amino acids.

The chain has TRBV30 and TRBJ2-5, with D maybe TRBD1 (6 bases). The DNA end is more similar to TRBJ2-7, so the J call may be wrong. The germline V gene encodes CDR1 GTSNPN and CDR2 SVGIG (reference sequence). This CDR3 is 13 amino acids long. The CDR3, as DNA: TGTGCCTGGAATTACAGGGCTAACGACGAGCAGTACTTC. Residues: CAWNYRANDEQYF.

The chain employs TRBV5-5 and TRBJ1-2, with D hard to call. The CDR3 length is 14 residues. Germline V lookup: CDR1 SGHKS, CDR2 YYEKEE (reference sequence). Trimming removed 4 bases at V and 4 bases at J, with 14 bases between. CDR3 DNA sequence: TGTGCCAGCAGCATCCGGACGGCGGTCTATGGCTACACCTTC. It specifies CASSIRTAVYGYTF.

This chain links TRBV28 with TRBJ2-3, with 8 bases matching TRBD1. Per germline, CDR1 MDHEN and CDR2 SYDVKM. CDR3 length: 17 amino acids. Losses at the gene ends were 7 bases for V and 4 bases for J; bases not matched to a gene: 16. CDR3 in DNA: TGTGCCAGCATCACCTCTGGGGCGGACAGGGCCCCAGATACGCAGTATTTT. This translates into CASITSGADRAPDTQYF.

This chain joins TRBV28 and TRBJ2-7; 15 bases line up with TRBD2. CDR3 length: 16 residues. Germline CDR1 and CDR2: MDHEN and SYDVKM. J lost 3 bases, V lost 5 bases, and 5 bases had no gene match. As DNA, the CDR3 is TGTGCCAGCAGTCCACCGGGACTAGCGGGAGGCTACGAGCAGTACTTC. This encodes CASSPPGLAGGYEQYF. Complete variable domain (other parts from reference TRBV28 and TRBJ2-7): DVKVTQSSRYLVKRTGEKVFLECVQDMDHENMFWYRQDPGLGLRLIYFSYDVKMKEKGDIPEGYSVSREKKERFSLILESASTNQTSMYLCASSPPGLAGGYEQYFGPGTRLTVT.

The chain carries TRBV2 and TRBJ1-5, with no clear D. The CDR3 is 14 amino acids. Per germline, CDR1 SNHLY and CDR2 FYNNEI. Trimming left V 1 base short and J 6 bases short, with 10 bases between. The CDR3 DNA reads TGTGCCAGCAGTGAAGATACGTGGGGTCAGCCCCAGCATTTT. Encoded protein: CASSEDTWGQPQHF.

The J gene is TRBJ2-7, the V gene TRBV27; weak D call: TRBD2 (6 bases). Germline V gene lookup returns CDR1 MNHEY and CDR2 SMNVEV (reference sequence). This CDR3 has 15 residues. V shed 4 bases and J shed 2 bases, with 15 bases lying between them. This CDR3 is CASSSMTSPPYEQYF. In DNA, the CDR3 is TGTGCCAGCAGTTCCATGACTAGTCCCCCCTACGAGCAGTACTTC.

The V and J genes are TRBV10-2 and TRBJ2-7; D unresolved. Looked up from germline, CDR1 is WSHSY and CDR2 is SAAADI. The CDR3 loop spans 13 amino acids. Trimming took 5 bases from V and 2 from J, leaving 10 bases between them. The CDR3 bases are TGCGCCAGCAGTCCACAGTCAACCTACGAGCAGTACTTC. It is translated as CASSPQSTYEQYF.

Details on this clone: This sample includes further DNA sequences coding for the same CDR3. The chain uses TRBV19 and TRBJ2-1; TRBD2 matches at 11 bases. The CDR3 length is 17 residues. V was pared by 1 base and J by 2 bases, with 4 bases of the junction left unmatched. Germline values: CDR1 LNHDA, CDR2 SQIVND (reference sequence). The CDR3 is CASSIGGLAGTYNEQFF. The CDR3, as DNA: TGTGCCAGTAGTATAGGCGGACTAGCGGGTACCTACAATGAGCAGTTCTTC.

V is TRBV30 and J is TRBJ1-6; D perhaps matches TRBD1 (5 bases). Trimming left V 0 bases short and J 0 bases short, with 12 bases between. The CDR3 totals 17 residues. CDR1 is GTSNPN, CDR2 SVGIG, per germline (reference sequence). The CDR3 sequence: CAWSVGGKSSYNSPLHF. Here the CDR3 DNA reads TGTGCCTGGAGTGTTGGGGGAAAGAGCTCCTATAATTCACCCCTCCACTTT.

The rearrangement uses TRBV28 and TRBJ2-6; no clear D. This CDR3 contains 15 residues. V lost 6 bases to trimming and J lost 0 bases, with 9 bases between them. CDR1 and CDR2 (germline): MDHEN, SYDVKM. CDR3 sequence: CASSLGISGANVLTF. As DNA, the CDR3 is TGTGCCAGCAGCCTAGGGATCTCTGGGGCCAACGTCCTGACTTTC.

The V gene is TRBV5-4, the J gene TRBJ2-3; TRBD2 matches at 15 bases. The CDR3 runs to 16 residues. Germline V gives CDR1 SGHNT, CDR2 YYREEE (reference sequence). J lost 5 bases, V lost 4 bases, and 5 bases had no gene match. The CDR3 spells CASSAGLAGGEDTQYF. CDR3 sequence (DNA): TGTGCCAGCAGCGCTGGACTAGCGGGAGGGGAAGATACGCAGTATTTT.

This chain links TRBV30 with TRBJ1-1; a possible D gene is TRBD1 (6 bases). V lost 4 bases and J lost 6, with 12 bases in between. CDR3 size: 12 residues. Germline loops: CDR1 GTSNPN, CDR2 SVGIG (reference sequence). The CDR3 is CAWTGAWAEAFF. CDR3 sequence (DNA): TGTGCCTGGACAGGGGCTTGGGCTGAAGCTTTCTTT.

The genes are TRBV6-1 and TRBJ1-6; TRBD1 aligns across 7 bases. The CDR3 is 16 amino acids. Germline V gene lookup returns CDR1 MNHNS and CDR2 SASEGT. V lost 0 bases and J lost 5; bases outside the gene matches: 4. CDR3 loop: CASSEAPGQNNSPLHF. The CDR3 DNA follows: TGTGCCAGCAGTGAAGCACCGGGACAGAATAATTCACCCCTCCACTTT.

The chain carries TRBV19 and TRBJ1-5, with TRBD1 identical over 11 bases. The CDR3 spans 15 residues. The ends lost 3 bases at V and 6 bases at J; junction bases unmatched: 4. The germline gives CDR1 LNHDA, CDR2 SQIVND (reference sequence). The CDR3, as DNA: TGTGCCAGTAGTATCGGACAGGGGGCCGTTCAGCCCCAGCATTTT. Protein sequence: CASSIGQGAVQPQHF.